These T cell receptor beta chains were read from a single sample in a study of blood T cell repertoires in COVID-19. The repertoire was sequenced with immunoSEQ multiplex PCR; TCRdb's copy has only in-frame clones and lacks some. The sample records roughly 38,000 clones, 70% to 90% being singletons. The sample comprised peripheral blood. The receptors come from a human donor in a cohort sampled during active COVID-19. CDR3s include the opening cysteine and the closing phenylalanine or tryptophan. The D gene is left open where the match is weak. Clone size is stated in some rows and not others, as once, few, many or a class when expanded.

j_gene,v_gene,d_gene,abundance,CDR3aa,CDR3nt
TRBJ2-7,TRBV28,NA,once,CASSSPGHRSGQYF,TGTGCCAGCAGTTCTCCGGGACACCGATCGGGGCAGTACTTC
TRBJ2-7,TRBV9,NA,NA,CASSVEGGLGEQYF,TGTGCCAGCAGCGTAGAGGGGGGGCTGGGCGAGCAGTACTTC
TRBJ2-1,TRBV6-2/TRBV6-3,TRBD1,NA,CASTPRDRGSNEQFF,TGTGCCAGCACCCCACGGGACAGGGGGAGCAATGAGCAGTTCTTC
TRBJ1-2,TRBV5-4,NA,NA,CASSLEPGSNYGYTF,TGTGCCAGCAGCTTGGAGCCGGGTTCTAACTATGGCTACACCTTC
TRBJ2-1,TRBV12-3/TRBV12-4,NA,NA,CASSTAFYEQFF,TGTGCCAGCAGTACAGCTTTCTATGAGCAGTTCTTC
TRBJ1-4,TRBV5-4,NA,NA,CASRPFLGSDEKLFF,TGTGCCAGCAGGCCCTTTCTGGGGAGTGATGAAAAACTGTTTTTT
TRBJ1-1,TRBV9,TRBD1,NA,CASSVGQGNTEAFF,TGTGCCAGCAGCGTGGGACAGGGGAACACTGAAGCTTTCTTT
TRBJ2-7,TRBV19,NA,NA,CASSSLEVYEQYF,TGTGCCAGTAGTAGCCTAGAGGTCTACGAGCAGTACTTC
TRBJ1-4,TRBV5-1,TRBD1,NA,CARPPTWTGGPLVLNEKLFF,TGCGCCAGGCCACCAACTTGGACAGGGGGCCCTCTCGTCCTTAATGAAAAACTGTTTTTT
TRBJ2-1,TRBV7-2,TRBD1,few,CASSLNAQGSVGNEQFF,TGTGCCAGCAGCTTAAACGCACAGGGGAGTGTGGGCAATGAGCAGTTCTTC
TRBJ2-1,TRBV5-1,TRBD2,NA,CAGETSGAGSYNEQFF,TGCGCCGGAGAGACTAGCGGGGCTGGATCCTACAATGAGCAGTTCTTC
TRBJ1-5,TRBV19,TRBD1,NA,CASSTLDRVEQPQHF,TGTGCCAGTAGTACCTTGGACAGGGTGGAGCAGCCCCAGCATTTT
TRBJ2-3,TRBV5-1,TRBD1,NA,CASSLGWDRGLFTDTQYF,TGCGCCAGCAGCTTGGGGTGGGACAGGGGTTTGTTCACAGATACGCAGTATTTT
TRBJ2-1,TRBV7-2,TRBD1,NA,CASSLGGQGRNEQFF,TGTGCCAGCAGCTTAGGGGGACAGGGACGGAATGAGCAGTTCTTC